A selection of T cell receptor beta chains follows, all from one sample in a study of blood T cells in healthy people across ages. TCRdb itself ran the 5' RACE reads through MiXCR, one entry per CDR3 protein. The table lists about 580,000 distinct CDR3 sequences, roughly 43% of them singletons. The sample taken for sequencing was blood. The receptors shown here come from an elderly man in good health. The CDR3 runs from the conserved cysteine through the conserved F or W. D genes are given only for firm matches. Expanded clones get a size class; other rows say once, few or many, or leave the size out.

j_gene	d_gene	v_gene	abundance	CDR3nt	CDR3aa
TRBJ2-7	.	TRBV29-1	.	TGCAGCGTTATATGGACTGGGTCCTACGAGCAGTACTTC	CSVIWTGSYEQYF
TRBJ2-5	TRBD1	TRBV15	few	TGTGCCACCAGCAGGCAACCAGGGGGCGCAGAGACCCAGTACTTC	CATSRQPGGAETQYF
TRBJ2-1	.	TRBV20-1	.	TGCGGTGCTGCTAAGCCGGGGCTTTCCTACAATGAGCAGTTCTTC	CGAAKPGLSYNEQFF
TRBJ2-3	TRBD1	TRBV29-1	few	TGCAGCGTACAGGGGCCCCCCACAGATACGCAGTATTTT	CSVQGPPTDTQYF
TRBJ2-3	.	TRBV21-1	few	TGTGCCAGCAGCAGGGGACAGTTATTCACAGATACGCAGTATTTT	CASSRGQLFTDTQYF
TRBJ1-2	.	TRBV12-3/TRBV12-4	many	TGTGCCAGCGGATCCGGGACCGAGAACTATGGCTACACCTTC	CASGSGTENYGYTF
TRBJ2-2	.	TRBV14	.	TGTGCCAGCAGCCAAGAACTTCCAGGGAGGAACACCGGGGAGCTGTTTTTT	CASSQELPGRNTGELFF
TRBJ2-1	.	TRBV6-5	many	TGTGCCAGCAGTGCTACCCGGCTCAATGAGCAGTTCTTC	CASSATRLNEQFF
TRBJ2-1	TRBD1	TRBV9	few	TGTGCCAGCAGCGTAGCGACAGGGGGCGGAGATGAGCAGTTCTTC	CASSVATGGGDEQFF
TRBJ2-1	TRBD2	TRBV5-6	.	TGTGCCAGCAGCTGGACTAGCGGGGGGGCCCATGAGCAGTTCTTC	CASSWTSGGAHEQFF
TRBJ2-5	TRBD2	TRBV7-2	.	TGTGCCAGCAGCTTAATGGCGGGGGGTTCGGAGACCCAGTACTTC	CASSLMAGGSETQYF
TRBJ2-7	TRBD2	TRBV20-1	.	TGCAGTGCTAGATCCCCCGCGGCGGGAGGTAGCGAGCAGTACTTC	CSARSPAAGGSEQYF
TRBJ1-1	.	TRBV29-1	.	TGCAGCGTGAGAAGTGGGACGGAGAACACTGAAGCTTTCTTT	CSVRSGTENTEAFF
TRBJ1-5	.	TRBV6-2/TRBV6-3	.	TGTTCCCCGAGGGCACAGAATAGCAATCAGCCCCAGCATTTT	CSPRAQNSNQPQHF